This T cell receptor (beta chain) is drawn from a study of blood T cells in healthy people across ages. The CDR3 runs to 12 residues. The ends were cut back, 7 bases at V and 4 bases at J, with 8 bases in the middle. Next came a second PCR, run for about 7 to 11 cycles, which used a sample-barcoded 5' primer along with a J-beta primer mix. Each sample yielded at least 2.5 million CDR3-containing paired-end reads. TCRdb analysed the 5' RACE reads with MiXCR anew, one entry per CDR3 protein. The data hold 750,000 to 950,000 distinct CDR3 sequences, with roughly 26% observed a single time. For every donor, a draw yielded around 10 milliliters of peripheral blood. This sample was also put to use in a study of T cells of mothers and their children. That work contributes: The authors used all extracted RNA for cDNA synthesis, at roughly 1.5 ug per 15 ul.

The source is a boy between 10 and 17 years old in good health. V usage is TRBV12-3 or TRBV12-4 and J usage is TRBJ1-5; D is ambiguous. Sequenced material: blood. DNA of the CDR3: TGTGCCAGCAATCACAATAATCAGCCCCAGCATTTT. This gives the protein CASNHNNQPQHF.